This T cell receptor beta chain was obtained from a study of lymphopenia after photon versus proton radiotherapy. Data came from immunoSEQ multiplex PCR; TCRdb stores just in-frame clones and leaves some out. The table has fewer than 20,000 clones, about 92% seen once. The ends were cut back, 1 base at V and 5 bases at J, with 9 bases in the middle. This CDR3 spans 13 amino acids. Germline lookup yields CDR1 SQVTM and CDR2 ANQGSEA. As to this clone: The antigen is unknown.

Study observations and caveats: After lymphocyte nadir, photon-treated repertoires showed oligoclonal expansion, especially CD8+ Temra.

This sequence was found in a woman aged 40 to 55 with cholangiocarcinoma. The chain joins TRBV29-1 to TRBJ1-5; D is possibly TRBD1 (6 bases). The sequencing here drew on peripheral blood, taken from a patient treated with photon-based radiotherapy. Here the CDR3 reads CSVEAGVDQPQHF. In nucleotides, the CDR3 is TGCAGCGTTGAAGCAGGGGTAGATCAGCCCCAGCATTTT.